This T cell receptor beta chain was found in a study of OX40 agonist ivuxolimab in advanced cancers. Regarding the complete study: The costimulatory receptor OX40 (CD134) was targeted by ivuxolimab, a fully human IgG2 agonistic monoclonal antibody. Of the roughly 52 patients in dose escalation, about 20 had hepatocellular carcinoma, approximately 15 had melanoma, 9 had renal cell carcinoma and 9 had head and neck cancer. Intravenous ivuxolimab was administered to patients every 2 weeks at six dose levels: 0.01, 0.1, 0.3, 1.5, 3 and 10 mg/kg. Prior anti-PD-1, anti-PD-L1 or anti-CTLA-4 therapy was permitted, and checkpoint inhibitors had been received by approximately 39% of dose-escalation patients. The paper describes the monotherapy dose-escalation part (N of about 57 patients) of the phase I trial of ivuxolimab. The purpose of peripheral TCRbeta sequencing was to test whether ivuxolimab changed TCR sequence diversity and led to clonal T-cell expansion. Partial responses were achieved by three dose-escalation patients, of whom one had hepatocellular carcinoma and two had cutaneous melanoma. In the dose-escalation cohort, 65% to 90% of patients were male, and the mean age was around 60 years, with a range of roughly 20 to 80.

The V and J ends are trimmed by 4 bases and 3 bases, leaving 5 bases between them. The germline V gene provides CDR1 MNHNS and CDR2 SASEGT. From the cysteine up to the phenylalanine, the CDR3 has a length of 12 residues. Left in the record is the CDR3 DNA by itself, 36 bases read in frame from the first base. For sequencing of the TCRbeta CDR3 region, genomic DNA was extracted from the sorted cells. The immunoSEQ Assay was used to sequence the TCRbeta CDR3 regions. In TCRdb, the immuneACCESS table is reduced to in-frame sequences with V and J assigned. These tables do not hold every clone; where another copy was compared, an unresolved V gene accounts for under half, and the others remain unexplained. The sample includes some 47,000 clones, with 79% observed a single time. The top ten clones comprise about 1.9% of the sample. As to this clone: It lacks a known antigen. No base-level quality is on record; no much larger clone is a single base apart.

The trial excluded patients who had a history of autoimmune disease or who were on systemic immunosuppression. Peripheral blood for TCR sequencing was collected from all dose cohorts at baseline, on cycle 4 day 1, and on cycle 7 day 1. The samples were drawn from a first-in-human, open-label, multicenter phase I dose-escalation trial of ivuxolimab. Adults with locally advanced or metastatic melanoma, renal cell carcinoma, hepatocellular carcinoma or head and neck squamous cell carcinoma were enrolled in the trial. Before TCR sequencing, CD4+ T cells and CD8+ T cells were sorted from peripheral blood as separate populations. What the research found in general, with its limitations: Low levels of normalized T-cell clonal expansion were also seen in some patients who did not respond. Clonal expansion of both CD4+ and CD8+ blood T cells was observed from baseline to week 6 at doses 0.1 to 3.0 mg/kg. The antigen specificity of the peripheral T cells that underwent clonal expansion was not determined. After ivuxolimab, more expanded clones were found on average in CD8+ T cells than in CD4+ T cells. In the 0.1-3.0 mg/kg groups, partial responders had among the lowest normalized peripheral clonal expansion, particularly in CD8+ T cells.

The receptor chain draws on TRBV6-1 and TRBJ2-3; the D gene cannot be resolved reliably. Sequenced here: CD4+ or CD8+ T cells sorted from blood, sampled in a trial of the OX40 agonist ivuxolimab. This clonotype originated in an adult with an advanced solid tumor such as melanoma, head and neck, liver or kidney cancer. The CDR3 here reads CASSAETDTQYF. The nucleotides are TGTGCCAGCAGTGCTGAGACAGATACGCAGTATTTT.